One and the same sample provided the 2 T cell receptor beta chains below, sequenced in a study of blood T cell repertoires in COVID-19. Repertoires were generated with immunoSEQ multiplex PCR, while TCRdb's copy carries only in-frame clones and drops some. Of about 150,000 clones in the sample, roughly nine tenths were seen once. Input material: peripheral blood. These receptors were obtained from a woman in her thirties or forties with acute or convalescent COVID-19.

The chain employs TRBV29-1 and TRBJ2-7, with D unclear. CDR1 SQVTM and CDR2 ANQGSEA come from the germline V gene. The CDR3 is 11 amino acids. Trimming left V 6 bases short and J 4 bases short, with 10 bases between. The CDR3 sequence is CSVQVQYEQYF. As DNA, the CDR3 is TGCAGCGTCCAGGTCCAATACGAGCAGTACTTC.

This chain joins TRBV7-2 and TRBJ2-7; TRBD2 matches 12 bases. The germline CDR1 and CDR2 sequences are SGHTA and FQGNSA. Trimming took 2 bases from V and 0 from J; bases not matched to a gene: 8. CDR3 length: 18 residues. The CDR3 region is CASSLKLLLAGGSYEQYF. As DNA, the CDR3 is TGTGCCAGCAGCTTAAAGTTGTTACTAGCGGGAGGCTCCTACGAGCAGTACTTC. Using reference TRBV7-2 and TRBJ2-7 for the parts outside the CDR3, the full variable domain is GAGVSQSPSNKVTEKGKDVELRCDPISGHTALYWYRQSLGQGLEFLIYFQGNSAPDKSGLPSDRFSAERTGGSVSTLTIQRTQQEDSAVYLCASSLKLLLAGGSYEQYFGPGTRLTVT.